Following are 2 T cell receptor beta chains from one sample sequenced in a study of T cells after yellow fever vaccination. One entry per CDR3 protein results from TCRdb running MiXCR on the 5' RACE reads. Of about 340,000 distinct CDR3 sequences listed, roughly 9.4% are singletons. The sample in question was PBMCs, obtained on the day of the first yellow fever vaccination. These TCRs come from a man aged 18 to 30 who received the YFV17D yellow fever vaccine.

This clonotype was seen ten or more times. The genes are TRBV2 and TRBJ2-4, with 9 positions matching TRBD1. The CDR3 is made up of 17 amino acids. Trimming cost V 4 bases and J 3 bases; bases outside gene matches: 10. Germline V gene sequence: CDR1 SNHLY, CDR2 FYNNEI. The CDR3 DNA is TGTGCCAGCAGTGGACAGGGGGGCTTTATGGTCAAAAACATTCAGTACTTC. Amino acids: CASSGQGGFMVKNIQYF.

V gene TRBV6-5 combines with J gene TRBJ2-5; D unresolved. The CDR3 has 13 amino acids. The V end lost 3 bases, the J end lost 5 bases, and 10 bases lay between the germline ends. Germline loops: CDR1 MNHEY, CDR2 SVGAGI. The CDR3, as DNA: TGTGCCAGCAGTTATGGGGTCTGGGAGACCCAGTACTTC. This encodes CASSYGVWETQYF.